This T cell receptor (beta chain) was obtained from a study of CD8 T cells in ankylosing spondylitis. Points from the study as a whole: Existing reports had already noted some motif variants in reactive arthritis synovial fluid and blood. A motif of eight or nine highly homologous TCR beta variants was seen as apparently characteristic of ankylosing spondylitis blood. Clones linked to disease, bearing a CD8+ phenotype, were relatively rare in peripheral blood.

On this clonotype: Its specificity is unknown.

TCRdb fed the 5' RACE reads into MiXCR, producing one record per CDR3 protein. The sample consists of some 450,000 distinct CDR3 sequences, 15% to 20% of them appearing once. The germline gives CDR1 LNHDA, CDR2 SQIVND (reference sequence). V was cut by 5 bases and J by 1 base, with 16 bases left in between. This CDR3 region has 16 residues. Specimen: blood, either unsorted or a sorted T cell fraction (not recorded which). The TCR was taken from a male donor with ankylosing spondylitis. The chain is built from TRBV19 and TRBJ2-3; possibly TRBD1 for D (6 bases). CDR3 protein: CASSPLVQGGTDTQYF. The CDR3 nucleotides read TGTGCCAGTAGTCCCTTGGTACAGGGCGGCACAGATACGCAGTATTTT. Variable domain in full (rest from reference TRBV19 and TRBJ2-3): DGGITQSPKYLFRKEGQNVTLSCEQNLNHDAMYWYRQDPGQGLRLIYYSQIVNDFQKGDIAEGYSVSREKKESFPLTVTSAQKNPTAFYLCASSPLVQGGTDTQYFGPGTRLTVL.